This T cell receptor (beta chain) appears in the sequencing data of a study of long-term antiretroviral therapy in people with HIV. Study outcomes and limitations: Neither ART adherence, viral resistance nor therapy changes were documented.

Survey-level resolution applied to immunoSEQ assay v3.0. The repertoire was sequenced with immunoSEQ multiplex PCR; TCRdb's copy has only in-frame clones and lacks some. The sample has fewer than 30,000 clones; around 80% are singletons. Germline V gene data show CDR1 as SGHKS and CDR2 as YYEKEE (reference sequence). This CDR3 is 14 amino acids long. Trimming removed 0 bases from V and 5 bases from J, with 11 bases in between. Notes on this clone: What it recognizes is unknown.

The chain couples TRBV5-5 to TRBJ1-1; no clear D. The clonotype was recovered from a man in his forties with HIV. Material: unsorted PBMCs, obtained 3 years after starting antiretroviral therapy. The CDR3 protein is CASSLERLWTEAFF. DNA of the CDR3: TGTGCCAGCAGCTTGGAAAGGTTGTGGACTGAAGCTTTCTTT. The full variable domain, completed using reference TRBV5-5 and TRBJ1-1, is DAGVTQSPTHLIKTRGQQVTLRCSPISGHKSVSWYQQVLGQGPQFIFQYYEKEERGRGNFPDRFSARQFPNYSSELNVNALLLGDSALYLCASSLERLWTEAFFGQGTRLTVV.